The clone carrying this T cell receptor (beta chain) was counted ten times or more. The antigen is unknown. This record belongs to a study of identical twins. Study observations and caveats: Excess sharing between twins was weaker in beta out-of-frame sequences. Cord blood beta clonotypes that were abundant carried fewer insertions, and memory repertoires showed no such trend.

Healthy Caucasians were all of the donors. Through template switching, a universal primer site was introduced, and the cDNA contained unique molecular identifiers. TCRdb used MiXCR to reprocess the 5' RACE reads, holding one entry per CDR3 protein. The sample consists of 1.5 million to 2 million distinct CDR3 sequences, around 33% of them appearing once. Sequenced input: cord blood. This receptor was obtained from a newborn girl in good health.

This chain's CDR3 is CASSQGRGDYGYTF. The CDR3 coding sequence is TGTGCCAGCAGCCAAGGGCGGGGGGACTATGGCTACACCTTC. The chain is built from TRBV3-1 and TRBJ1-2; a weak D match, TRBD1 (5 bases). Germline CDR1 is LGHDT and CDR2 is YNNKEL (reference sequence). Trimming shortened V by 1 base and J by 3 bases, and 9 bases separated the two germline ends. This CDR3 has 14 amino acids.